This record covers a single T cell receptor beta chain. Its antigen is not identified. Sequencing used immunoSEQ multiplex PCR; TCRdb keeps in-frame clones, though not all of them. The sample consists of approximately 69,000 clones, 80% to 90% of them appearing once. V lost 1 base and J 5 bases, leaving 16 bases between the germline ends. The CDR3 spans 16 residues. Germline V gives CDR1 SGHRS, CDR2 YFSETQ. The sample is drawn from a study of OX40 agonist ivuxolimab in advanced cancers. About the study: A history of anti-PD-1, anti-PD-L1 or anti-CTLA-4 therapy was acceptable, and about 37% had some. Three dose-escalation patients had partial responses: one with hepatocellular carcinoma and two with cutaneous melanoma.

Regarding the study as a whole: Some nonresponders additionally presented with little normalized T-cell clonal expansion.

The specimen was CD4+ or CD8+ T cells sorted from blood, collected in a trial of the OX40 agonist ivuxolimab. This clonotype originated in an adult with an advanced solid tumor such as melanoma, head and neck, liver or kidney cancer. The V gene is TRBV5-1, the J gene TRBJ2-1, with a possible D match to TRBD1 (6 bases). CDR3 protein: CASSLWAGARNNEQFF. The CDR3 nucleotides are TGCGCCAGCAGCTTGTGGGCAGGGGCCCGTAACAATGAGCAGTTCTTC. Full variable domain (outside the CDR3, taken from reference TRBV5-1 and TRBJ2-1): KAGVTQTPRYLIKTRGQQVTLSCSPISGHRSVSWYQQTPGQGLQFLFEYFSETQRNKGNFPGRFSGRQFSNSRSEMNVSTLELGDSALYLCASSLWAGARNNEQFFGPGTRLTVL.